This TCR beta chain emerged from a study of Ad26.COV2.S vaccination and SARS-CoV-2 variants. Study information: As a participant in COV1001, the donor was in the Ad26.COV2.S trial arm.

This CDR3 comprises 17 residues. The V gene end was trimmed by 2 bases and the J gene end by 0 bases; junction bases not matched to a gene: 6. From germline, CDR1 is SEHNR and CDR2 FQNEAQ (reference sequence). Regarding the study as a whole: Placebo and vaccine recipients had non-spike TCR breadth that was similar. Substantial breadth was reportedly displayed by spike-specific CD8+ and CD4+ T cell responses after vaccination.

Treatment denoted: approximately 18 received Ad26.COV2.S at low or high dose, single or two shots; roughly 5 received placebo; per-sample allocation not given. It was on day 63 after the first vaccine or placebo injection that samples were taken. It was Wuhan-strain SARS-CoV-2 spike that the Ad26 vaccine vector expressed. This clone was found once. Its antigen is not identified. Libraries were prepared by immunoSEQ multiplex PCR; TCRdb keeps only in-frame clonotypes and omits some of them. The sample yields around 240,000 clones, 70% to 90% seen once. This TCR derives from a person between 18 and 65 years old who received the Ad26.COV2.S COVID-19 vaccine or a placebo. This chain connects TRBV7-9 to TRBJ1-1, with 10 bases fitting TRBD1. Here the sequenced sample was peripheral blood, taken in a trial of Ad26.COV2.S vaccine versus placebo. In DNA form, the CDR3 reads TGTGCCAGCAGCTTATGGGGGACAGGGGTTATGAACACTGAAGCTTTCTTT. Translating it yields CASSLWGTGVMNTEAFF.